The next 8 T cell receptor beta chains were all read from a single sample in a study of radiotherapy plus CTLA-4 blockade in lung cancer. The data were produced by immunoSEQ multiplex PCR, yet TCRdb's version contains in-frame clones alone and is incomplete. The sample shows around 70,000 clones, roughly 76% of them seen only once. Sample: peripheral blood, taken from a patient treated with radiotherapy plus ipilimumab. These receptors all come from a human donor with non-small cell lung cancer whose response to radiotherapy plus ipilimumab could not be evaluated. Some clones in this sample may be carry-over from other donors' samples.

The chain joins TRBV6-5 to TRBJ2-7; TRBD1 agrees at 10 bases. Germline CDR1 reads MNHEY; CDR2 reads SVGAGI. The V gene end was trimmed by 0 bases and the J gene end by 7 bases; junction bases not matched to a gene: 6. The CDR3 is 15 amino acids. Here the CDR3 reads CASSYSGTGDFEQYF. The CDR3 DNA reads TGTGCCAGCAGTTACTCCGGGACAGGGGATTTTGAGCAGTACTTC.

The chain uses TRBV5-1 and TRBJ2-5; D call uncertain. This CDR3 comprises 13 residues. Germline CDR1 and CDR2: SGHRS and YFSETQ. The V gene lost 4 bases and the J gene lost 3 bases, with 10 bases spanning the gap. Here the CDR3 DNA reads TGCGCCAGCAGCCCGAGGATAAAAGAGACCCAGTACTTC. This translates into CASSPRIKETQYF.

This chain uses TRBV18 with TRBJ1-4, with TRBD1 identical over 7 bases. CDR1 KGHSH and CDR2 LQKENI come from the germline V gene. V lost 1 base, J lost 1 base, and 12 bases stayed unmatched. CDR3 length: 19 amino acids. For the CDR3, the DNA is TGTGCCAGCTCACCACGAATAGGGGGCGCGCCTTTAACTAATGAAAAACTGTTTTTT. The encoded protein is CASSPRIGGAPLTNEKLFF.

This chain links TRBV9 with TRBJ2-5, with D possibly TRBD2 on 5 matching bases. Trimming took 2 bases from V and 5 from J, leaving 13 bases between them. Germline CDR1 and CDR2: SGDLS and YYNGEE. The CDR3 length is 14 residues. The CDR3 DNA reads TGTGCCAGCAGCGTTGGAGGCGTAAGGGAGACCCAGTACTTC. This gives the protein CASSVGGVRETQYF.

The chain is built from TRBV7-2 and TRBJ2-3, with D perhaps TRBD1 (6 bases). Trimming left V 0 bases short and J 5 bases short, with 15 bases between. The germline V gene has CDR1 SGHTA and CDR2 FQGNSA. The CDR3 has 16 amino acids. The DNA of the CDR3 is TGTGCCAGCAGCTTAGCGCTCACAGGGCTTGGAGATACGCAGTATTTT. This codes for CASSLALTGLGDTQYF.

The chain has TRBV30 and TRBJ1-1; no definite D call. The V gene lost 0 bases and the J gene lost 1 base, with 9 bases spanning the gap. From germline, CDR1 is GTSNPN and CDR2 SVGIG (reference sequence). The CDR3 is made up of 14 amino acids. The CDR3 sequence: CAWSVRHPNTEAFF. The CDR3, as DNA: TGTGCCTGGAGTGTACGACACCCGAACACTGAAGCTTTCTTT.

The rearrangement joins TRBV7-2 to TRBJ1-6; TRBD1 aligns across 7 bases. This CDR3 has 14 residues. Trimming took 5 bases from V and 9 from J; bases not matched to a gene: 7. Looked up from germline, CDR1 is SGHTA and CDR2 is FQGNSA. The CDR3 region is CASSPTGNGSPLHF. In DNA form, the CDR3 reads TGTGCCAGCAGCCCGACAGGGAATGGTTCACCCCTCCACTTT. Complete variable domain (other parts from reference TRBV7-2 and TRBJ1-6): GAGVSQSPSNKVTEKGKDVELRCDPISGHTALYWYRQSLGQGLEFLIYFQGNSAPDKSGLPSDRFSAERTGGSVSTLTIQRTQQEDSAVYLCASSPTGNGSPLHFGNGTRLTVT.

This clone was detected only a few times. The chain employs TRBV6-5 and TRBJ2-5; tentatively, D is TRBD1 (5 bases). V gave up 8 bases and J gave up 7 bases, with 8 bases separating them. This CDR3 region has 10 residues. The V gene's germline CDR1 is MNHEY and CDR2 SVGAGI. CDR3 sequence reads: CASGQGTQYF. CDR3 sequence (DNA): TGTGCCAGCGGCCAGGGGACCCAGTACTTC.